Presented here are 12 T cell receptor beta chains from one specimen sequenced in a study of siplizumab effects on memory and regulatory T cells. Assay used: immunoSEQ multiplex PCR; TCRdb lists only in-frame clones, some missing. The sample carries over 80,000 clones, 80% to 90% recorded once. Sequencing input: Tregs sorted from blood. The receptors originated from a human donor in good health.

The V call is TRBV5-4, the J call TRBJ2-2, with 10 bases identical to TRBD2. J gave up 6 bases and V 4 bases, and 6 bases lay outside the gene matches. This CDR3 contains 15 residues. CDR1 and CDR2 from the germline V gene are SGHNT and YYREEE (reference sequence). The CDR3 is CASSPQRGGAGELFF. CDR3 bases: TGTGCCAGCAGCCCTCAGCGGGGGGGTGCCGGGGAGCTGTTTTTT.

This chain uses TRBV19 with TRBJ2-1, with D possibly being TRBD1 or TRBD2 (5 bases each). Trimming took 0 bases from V and 2 from J, leaving 8 bases between them. The CDR3 is 15 residues long. Germline V gene data show CDR1 as LNHDA and CDR2 as SQIVND (reference sequence). CDR3 nucleotides: TGTGCCAGTAGTATAGAGGGACGACCCTACAATGAGCAGTTCTTC. Its translation: CASSIEGRPYNEQFF.

The J gene is TRBJ1-3, the V gene TRBV4-2; D gene unclear. Germline loops: CDR1 LGHNA, CDR2 YNFKEQ. The CDR3 sequence is 15 residues long. V lost 0 bases and J lost 0, with 6 bases in between. The CDR3 sequence: CASSQDRSSGNTIYF. In nucleotides, the CDR3 is TGTGCCAGCAGCCAAGACCGTTCCTCTGGAAACACCATATATTTT.

This chain links TRBV19 with TRBJ1-2; 10 bases agree with TRBD1. The junction had 13 bases not matched to a gene; V was cut back by 5 bases and J by 7 bases. Germline V gives CDR1 LNHDA, CDR2 SQIVND (reference sequence). The CDR3 runs 16 residues. The CDR3 region is CASSGGQGGLVSGYTF. CDR3 DNA: TGTGCCAGTAGTGGAGGACAGGGGGGCTTGGTGAGTGGCTACACCTTC.

The chain couples TRBV28 to TRBJ1-6, with D unclear. The V and J ends lost 5 bases and 0 bases respectively, with 14 bases between them. This CDR3 contains 17 residues. CDR1 is MDHEN, CDR2 SYDVKM, per germline. The CDR3, as DNA: TGTGCCAGCAGTCGACCGGGTCTGAGCTCCTATAATTCACCCCTCCACTTT. Translating gives CASSRPGLSSYNSPLHF.

The chain uses TRBV18 and TRBJ2-2, with 12 bases aligning to TRBD1. CDR3 length: 16 residues. V trimming: 3 bases; J trimming: 3 bases; junction bases outside the gene matches: 2. CDR1 is KGHSH and CDR2 is LQKENI in the germline V gene. CDR3 bases: TGTGCCAGCTCACCGGGACAGGGGGCCGACACCGGGGAGCTGTTTTTT. It yields the protein CASSPGQGADTGELFF. Full variable domain (rest looked up from reference TRBV18 and TRBJ2-2): NAGVMQNPRHLVRRRGQEARLRCSPMKGHSHVYWYRQLPEEGLKFMVYLQKENIIDESGMPKERFSAEFPKEGPSILRIQQVVRGDSAAYFCASSPGQGADTGELFFGEGSRLTVL.

The CDR3 DNA reads TGTGCCAGCAGCCCACTCTCTTCGGGCACTGAAGCTTTCTTT. This sequence encodes CASSPLSSGTEAFF. The rearrangement uses TRBV4-2 and TRBJ1-1; D unclear. This CDR3 comprises 14 residues. Per germline, CDR1 LGHNA and CDR2 YNFKEQ. The ends were cut back, 4 bases at V and 4 bases at J, with 13 bases in the middle.

The rearrangement links TRBV6-5 to TRBJ1-2, with D uncertain. Germline CDR1 MNHEY, CDR2 SVGAGI. Between the trimmed V and J ends, which lost 0 bases and 5 bases, there was a span of 13 bases. The CDR3 is 15 amino acids. The CDR3, as DNA: TGTGCCAGCAGTTACTCCCGGGCGAACTATTATGGCTACACCTTC. Residues: CASSYSRANYYGYTF.

V is TRBV6-5 and J is TRBJ2-5; TRBD1 agrees at 9 bases. The germline CDR1 and CDR2 sequences are MNHEY and SVGAGI. This CDR3 spans 14 amino acids. The trim removed 3 bases at V and 5 bases at J, leaving 4 bases unmatched. This CDR3 is CASSYGTGMETQYF. For the CDR3, the DNA is TGTGCCAGCAGTTATGGGACAGGGATGGAGACCCAGTACTTC.

V usage is TRBV5-1 and J usage is TRBJ2-4; either TRBD1 or TRBD2 may supply D (5 bases each). Trimming took off 2 bases at V and 4 bases at J, with 10 bases between the two ends. The length of the CDR3 is 14 residues. CDR1 and CDR2 (germline): SGHRS, YFSETQ. This CDR3 reads CASSLGDPKNIQYF. The DNA for the CDR3 is TGCGCCAGCAGCTTAGGGGACCCAAAAAACATTCAGTACTTC.

V usage is TRBV4-2 and J usage is TRBJ1-5; D is ambiguous. The length of the CDR3 is 14 residues. V gave up 1 base and J gave up 4 bases, with 8 bases separating them. CDR1 LGHNA and CDR2 YNFKEQ come from the germline V gene. The DNA for the CDR3 is TGTGCCAGCAGCCAAGCTTGGTCGAATCAGCCCCAGCATTTT. Translated, it gives CASSQAWSNQPQHF.

This chain links TRBV9 with TRBJ2-5; no firm D call. V lost 0 bases to trimming and J lost 1 base, with 7 bases between them. CDR3 size: 14 residues. Looked up from germline, CDR1 is SGDLS and CDR2 is YYNGEE. CDR3 sequence: CASSVGSLQETQYF. The DNA for the CDR3 is TGTGCCAGCAGCGTAGGAAGTCTCCAAGAGACCCAGTACTTC.